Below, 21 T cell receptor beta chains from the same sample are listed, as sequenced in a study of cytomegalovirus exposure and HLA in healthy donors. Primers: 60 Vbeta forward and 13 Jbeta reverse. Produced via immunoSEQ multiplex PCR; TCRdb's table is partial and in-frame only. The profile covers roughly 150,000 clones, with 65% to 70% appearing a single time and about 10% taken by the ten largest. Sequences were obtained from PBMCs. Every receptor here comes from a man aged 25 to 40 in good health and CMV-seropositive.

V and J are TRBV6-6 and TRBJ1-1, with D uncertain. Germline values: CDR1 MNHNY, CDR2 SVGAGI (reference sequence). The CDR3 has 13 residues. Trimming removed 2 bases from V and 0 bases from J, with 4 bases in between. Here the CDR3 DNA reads TGTGCCAGCAGTTACCGGGTGAACACTGAAGCTTTCTTT. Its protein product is CASSYRVNTEAFF.

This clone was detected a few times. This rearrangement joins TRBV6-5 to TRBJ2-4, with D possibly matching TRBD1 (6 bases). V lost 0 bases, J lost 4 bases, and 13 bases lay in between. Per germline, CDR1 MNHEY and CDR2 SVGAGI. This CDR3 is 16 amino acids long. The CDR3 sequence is CASSYSKGGSKNIQYF. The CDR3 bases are TGTGCCAGCAGTTACTCGAAAGGGGGATCGAAAAACATTCAGTACTTC.

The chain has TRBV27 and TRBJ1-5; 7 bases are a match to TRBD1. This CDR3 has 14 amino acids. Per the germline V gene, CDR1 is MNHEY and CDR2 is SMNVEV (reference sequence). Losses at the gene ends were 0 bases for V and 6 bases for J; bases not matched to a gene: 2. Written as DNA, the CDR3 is TGTGCCAGCAGTTTATCAGGGGGCGGTCAGCCCCAGCATTTT. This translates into CASSLSGGGQPQHF.

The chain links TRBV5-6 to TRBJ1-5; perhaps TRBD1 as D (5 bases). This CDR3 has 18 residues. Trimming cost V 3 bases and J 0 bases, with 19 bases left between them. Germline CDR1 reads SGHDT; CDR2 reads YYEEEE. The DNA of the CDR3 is TGTGCCAGCAGCTCTTGGGGACTGAACACTTTTAGCAATCAGCCCCAGCATTTT. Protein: CASSSWGLNTFSNQPQHF.

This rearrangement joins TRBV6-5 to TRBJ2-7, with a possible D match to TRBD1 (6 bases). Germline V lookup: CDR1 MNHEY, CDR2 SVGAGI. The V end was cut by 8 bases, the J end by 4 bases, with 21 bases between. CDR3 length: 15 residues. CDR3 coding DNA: TGTGCCAGCGGTAAAATGGGGACACCTAGTTACGAGCAGTACTTC. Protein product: CASGKMGTPSYEQYF.

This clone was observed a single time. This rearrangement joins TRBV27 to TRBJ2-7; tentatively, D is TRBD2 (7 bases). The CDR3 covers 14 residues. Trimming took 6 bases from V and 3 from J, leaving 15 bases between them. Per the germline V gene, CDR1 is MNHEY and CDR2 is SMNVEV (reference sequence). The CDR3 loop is CASRGGDTYYEQYF. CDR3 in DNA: TGTGCCAGCAGGGGGGGGGACACGTACTACGAGCAGTACTTC.

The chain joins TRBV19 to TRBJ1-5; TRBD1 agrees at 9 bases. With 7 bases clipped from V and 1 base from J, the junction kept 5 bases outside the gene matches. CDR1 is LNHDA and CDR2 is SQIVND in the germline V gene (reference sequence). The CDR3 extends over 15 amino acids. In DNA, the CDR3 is TGTGCCAGTAAAAGGGACAGGGCCAGCAATCAGCCCCAGCATTTT. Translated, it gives CASKRDRASNQPQHF.

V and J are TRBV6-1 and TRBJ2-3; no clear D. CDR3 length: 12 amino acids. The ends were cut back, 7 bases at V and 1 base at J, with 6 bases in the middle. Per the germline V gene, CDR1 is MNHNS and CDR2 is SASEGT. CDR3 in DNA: TGTGCCAGCACCCCAGGCACAGATACGCAGTATTTT. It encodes CASTPGTDTQYF.

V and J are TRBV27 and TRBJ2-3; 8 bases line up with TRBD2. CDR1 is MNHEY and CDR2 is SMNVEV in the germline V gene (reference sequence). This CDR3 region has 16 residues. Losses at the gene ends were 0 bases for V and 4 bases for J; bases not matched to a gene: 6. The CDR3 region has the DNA TGTGCCAGCAGTTTATCTCCGGGACTAGGGGCAGATACGCAGTATTTT. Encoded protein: CASSLSPGLGADTQYF.

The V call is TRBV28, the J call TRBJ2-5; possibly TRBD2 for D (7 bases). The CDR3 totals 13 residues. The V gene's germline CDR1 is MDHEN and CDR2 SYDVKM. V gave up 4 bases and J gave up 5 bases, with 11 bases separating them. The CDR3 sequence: CASSSGGPETQYF. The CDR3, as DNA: TGTGCCAGCAGTTCGGGGGGCCCCGAGACCCAGTACTTC.

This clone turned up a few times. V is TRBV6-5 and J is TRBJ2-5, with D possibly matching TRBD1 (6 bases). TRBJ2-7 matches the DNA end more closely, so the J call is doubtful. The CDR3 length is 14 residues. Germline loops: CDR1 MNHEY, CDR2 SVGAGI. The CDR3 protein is CASSYSDRFYEQYF. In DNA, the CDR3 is TGTGCCAGCAGTTACTCAGACAGGTTCTACGAGCAGTACTTC.

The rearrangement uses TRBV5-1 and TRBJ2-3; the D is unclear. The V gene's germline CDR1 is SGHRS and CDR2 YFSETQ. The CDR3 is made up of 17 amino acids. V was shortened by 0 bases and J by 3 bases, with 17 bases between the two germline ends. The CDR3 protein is CASSLDNEEVSTDTQYF. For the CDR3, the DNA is TGCGCCAGCAGCTTGGACAATGAAGAAGTTTCGACAGATACGCAGTATTTT.

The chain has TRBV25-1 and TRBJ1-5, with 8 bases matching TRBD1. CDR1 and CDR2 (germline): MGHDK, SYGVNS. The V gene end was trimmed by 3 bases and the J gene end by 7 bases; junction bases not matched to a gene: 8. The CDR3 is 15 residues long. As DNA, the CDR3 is TGTGCCAGCAGTGACCCGGACAGGGCGGAGCAGCCCCAGCATTTT. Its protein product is CASSDPDRAEQPQHF.

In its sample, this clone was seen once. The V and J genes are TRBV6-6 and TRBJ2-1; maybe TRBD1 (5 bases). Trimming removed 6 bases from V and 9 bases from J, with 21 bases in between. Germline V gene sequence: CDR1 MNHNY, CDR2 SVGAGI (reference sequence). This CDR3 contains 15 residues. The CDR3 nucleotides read TGTGCCAGCAGCCTCAAGGTGGGCAGGCAGGGTGAGCAGTTCTTC. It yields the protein CASSLKVGRQGEQFF.

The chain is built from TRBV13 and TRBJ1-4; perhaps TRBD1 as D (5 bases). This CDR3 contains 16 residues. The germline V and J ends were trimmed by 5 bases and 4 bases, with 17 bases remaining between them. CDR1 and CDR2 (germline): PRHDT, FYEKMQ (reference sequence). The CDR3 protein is CASSLRGAESNEKLFF. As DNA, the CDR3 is TGTGCCAGCAGCCTTCGCGGGGCCGAGAGTAATGAAAAACTGTTTTTT.

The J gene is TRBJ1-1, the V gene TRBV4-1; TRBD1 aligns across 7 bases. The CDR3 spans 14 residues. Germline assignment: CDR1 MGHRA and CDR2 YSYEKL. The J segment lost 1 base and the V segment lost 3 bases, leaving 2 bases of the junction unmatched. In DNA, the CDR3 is TGCGCCAGCAGCCAGGGACAGACGAACACTGAAGCTTTCTTT. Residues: CASSQGQTNTEAFF.

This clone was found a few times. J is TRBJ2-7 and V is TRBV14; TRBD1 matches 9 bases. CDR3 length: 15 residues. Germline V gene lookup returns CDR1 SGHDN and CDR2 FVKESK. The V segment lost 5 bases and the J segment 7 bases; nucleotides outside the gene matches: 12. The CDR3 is CASSGTGRASGEQYF. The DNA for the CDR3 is TGTGCCAGCAGCGGGACAGGGCGCGCATCGGGAGAGCAGTACTTC.

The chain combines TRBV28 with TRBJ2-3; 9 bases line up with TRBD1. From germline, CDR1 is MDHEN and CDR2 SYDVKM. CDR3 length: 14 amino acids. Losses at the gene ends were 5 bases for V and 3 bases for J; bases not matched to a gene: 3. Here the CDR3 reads CASSPGQGTDTQYF. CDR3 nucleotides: TGTGCCAGCAGTCCGGGACAGGGAACAGATACGCAGTATTTT.

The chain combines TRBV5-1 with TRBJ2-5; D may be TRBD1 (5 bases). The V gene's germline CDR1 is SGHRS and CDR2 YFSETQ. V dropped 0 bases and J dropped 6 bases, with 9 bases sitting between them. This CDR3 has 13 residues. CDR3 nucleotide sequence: TGCGCCAGCAGCTTGGCCAGGGAACAGACCCAGTACTTC. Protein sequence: CASSLAREQTQYF.

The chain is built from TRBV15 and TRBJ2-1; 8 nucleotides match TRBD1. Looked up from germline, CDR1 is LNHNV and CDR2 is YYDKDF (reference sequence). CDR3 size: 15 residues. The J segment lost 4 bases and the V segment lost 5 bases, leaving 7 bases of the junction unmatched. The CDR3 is CATSGRGREYNEQFF. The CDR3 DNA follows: TGTGCCACCAGCGGCAGGGGGCGTGAATACAATGAGCAGTTCTTC.

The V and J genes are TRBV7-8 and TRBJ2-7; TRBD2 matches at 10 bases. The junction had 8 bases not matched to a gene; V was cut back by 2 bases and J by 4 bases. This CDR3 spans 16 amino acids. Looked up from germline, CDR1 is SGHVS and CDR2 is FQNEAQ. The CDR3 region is CASSLRASGSRYEQYF. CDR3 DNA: TGTGCCAGCAGCTTAAGAGCTAGCGGGAGTAGGTACGAGCAGTACTTC.